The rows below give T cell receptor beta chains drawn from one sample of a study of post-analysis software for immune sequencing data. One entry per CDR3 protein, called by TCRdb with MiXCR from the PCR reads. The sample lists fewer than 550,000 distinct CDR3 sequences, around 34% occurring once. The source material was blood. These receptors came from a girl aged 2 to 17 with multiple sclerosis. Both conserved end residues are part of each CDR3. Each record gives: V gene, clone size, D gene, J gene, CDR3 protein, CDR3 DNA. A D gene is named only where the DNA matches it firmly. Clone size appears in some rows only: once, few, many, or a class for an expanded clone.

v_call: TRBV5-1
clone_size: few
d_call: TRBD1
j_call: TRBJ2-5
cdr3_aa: CASWEAGGGEQYF
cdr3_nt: TGCGCCAGCTGGGAAGCAGGGGGCGGGGAGCAGTACTTC

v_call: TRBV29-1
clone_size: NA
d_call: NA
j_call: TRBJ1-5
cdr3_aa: CSESHINPRGYSNQPQHF
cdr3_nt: TGCAGCGAGTCTCACATAAACCCCAGGGGTTATAGCAATCAGCCCCAGCATTTT

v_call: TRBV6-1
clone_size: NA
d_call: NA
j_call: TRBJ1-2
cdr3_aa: CASSEALLGVGYGYTF
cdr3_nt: TGTGCCAGCAGTGAAGCGCTTCTGGGGGTAGGCTATGGCTACACCTTC

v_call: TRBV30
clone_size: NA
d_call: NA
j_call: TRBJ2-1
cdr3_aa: CAWSSGTDEQFF
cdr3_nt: TGTGCCTGGAGTTCGGGGACGGATGAGCAGTTCTTC

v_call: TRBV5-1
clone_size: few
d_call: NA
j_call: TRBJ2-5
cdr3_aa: CASSLDGQGGRETQYF
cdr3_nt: TGCGCCAGCAGCTTGGATGGGCAGGGAGGAAGGGAGACCCAGTACTTC

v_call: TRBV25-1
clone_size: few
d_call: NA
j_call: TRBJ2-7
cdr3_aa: CASSENPYEQYF
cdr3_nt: TGTGCCAGCAGTGAGAACCCCTACGAGCAGTACTTC

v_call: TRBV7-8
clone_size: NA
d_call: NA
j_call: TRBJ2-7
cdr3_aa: CASSLGVEGFEQYF
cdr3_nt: TGTGCCAGCAGCTTAGGAGTGGAGGGGTTCGAGCAGTACTTC

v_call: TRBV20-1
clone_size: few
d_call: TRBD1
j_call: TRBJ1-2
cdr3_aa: CSARIGQGAHGYTF
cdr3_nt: TGCAGTGCGCGTATTGGACAGGGGGCTCATGGCTACACCTTC

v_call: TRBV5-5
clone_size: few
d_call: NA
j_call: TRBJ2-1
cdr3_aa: CASSPLVGEQSEQFF
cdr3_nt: TGTGCCAGCAGCCCCTTGGTAGGGGAGCAAAGTGAGCAGTTCTTC

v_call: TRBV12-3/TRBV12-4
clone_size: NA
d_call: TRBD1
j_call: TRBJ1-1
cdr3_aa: CAGSSETGVGTEAFF
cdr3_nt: TGTGCCGGCAGTTCGGAGACAGGGGTCGGCACTGAAGCTTTCTTT

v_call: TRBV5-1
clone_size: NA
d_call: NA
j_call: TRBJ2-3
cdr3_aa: CASGGEGTDTQYF
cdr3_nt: TGCGCCAGCGGGGGAGAGGGCACAGATACGCAGTATTTT

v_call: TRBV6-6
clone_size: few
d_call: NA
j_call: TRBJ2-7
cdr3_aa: CASSFADRAEGEQYF
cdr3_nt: TGTGCCAGCAGTTTCGCCGACAGGGCGGAGGGCGAGCAGTACTTC

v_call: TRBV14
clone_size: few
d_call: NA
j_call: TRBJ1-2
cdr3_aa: CASSRGQGSVVDYGYTF
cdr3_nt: TGTGCCAGCAGCCGGGGCCAGGGGTCCGTGGTTGATTATGGCTACACCTTC

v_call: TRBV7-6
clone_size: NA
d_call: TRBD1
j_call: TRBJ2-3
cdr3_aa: CASSLGTGGNTDTQYF
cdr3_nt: TGTGCCAGCAGCTTGGGGACAGGGGGGAACACAGATACGCAGTATTTT

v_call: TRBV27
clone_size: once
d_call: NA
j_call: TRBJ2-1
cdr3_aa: CASSFIPGVYNEQFF
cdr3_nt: TGTGCCAGCAGCTTCATACCAGGGGTGTACAATGAGCAGTTCTTC